This TCR beta chain was sequenced for a study of prognosis after radiotherapy for stage I lung cancer. Multiplex PCR in two rounds served to amplify TCR beta CDR3 from genomic DNA. Amplification during the initial PCR round employed primers specific to each TRBV and TRBJ gene. Universal primers primed the second round of PCR. In TCRdb, the multiplex PCR reads were re-called with MiXCR into one record per CDR3 protein. The sample holds fewer than 30,000 distinct CDR3 sequences, about half seen once. CDR3 size: 17 residues. Germline CDR1 MNHEY, CDR2 SVGAGI. With respect to this clonotype: Relative to the germline gene, one junction end is altered; a read error may explain this.

The chain employs TRBV6-5 and TRBJ1-6; tentative D call: TRBD1 (5 bases). Sample: PBMCs, taken before or after stereotactic body radiation therapy (not recorded which). The origin of this receptor is a donor aged 50 or older with non-small cell lung cancer. The DNA of the CDR3 is TGTGCCAGCAGTTATACGGGGGTTCTGCAGAGGGATTCACCCCTACACTTT. It is translated as CASSYTGVLQRDSPLHF.